Here is one T cell receptor beta chain with its context. Its antigen is currently unknown. This record comes from a study of T cell repertoires in cytomegalovirus infection. Across the study: Matching HLA type and CMV infection were both indicated by public TCR beta signatures.

TCRdb processed the reads anew with MiXCR; each CDR3 protein has one entry. The repertoire has approximately 470,000 distinct CDR3 sequences, about 39% of them found once; the top ten carry 43%. Germline V gives CDR1 SGHVS, CDR2 FQNEAQ. V gave up 4 bases and J gave up 4 bases, with 19 bases separating them. There are 16 residues in the CDR3. Study-level points and caveats: Adding up the frequency of public TCR beta families identified people who carried CMV plus the relevant HLA. Clonotypes of TCR beta that were HLA-C-restricted and CMV-specific dominated the ex vivo response.

The clonotype was recovered from a human donor in good health (CMV status not recorded). Some clones in this sample may be carry-over from other donors' samples. This specimen was cultured PBMCs, taken from culture after CMV antigen stimulation. The rearrangement joins TRBV7-8 to TRBJ2-5; TRBD2 might be the D (5 bases). DNA for the CDR3: TGTGCCAGCAGCTATACTAGGGTGGCGTCGGGAGAGACCCAGTACTTC. Amino acid sequence: CASSYTRVASGETQYF.